The rows below give T cell receptor beta chains drawn from one sample of a study of blood T cell repertoires in COVID-19. Assay used: immunoSEQ multiplex PCR; TCRdb lists only in-frame clones, some missing. In the table there are 140,000 to 150,000 clones, 84% of which are singletons. Sequenced sample: peripheral blood. The source is a man between 60 and 75 years old with active or convalescent COVID-19. CDR3s include the opening cysteine and the closing phenylalanine or tryptophan. Not all rows give a size; the values are once, few, many and, for expanded clones, a class.

clone_size v_call cdr3_aa
- TRBV4-3 CASSQEGGRVEKLFF
once TRBV7-7 CASSLELADANTGELFF
- TRBV10-2 CASKEVPGQAYNEQFF
once TRBV5-1 CASTRERAPQETQYF
- TRBV11-3 CASSHVGFEAFF
- TRBV6-6 CASSPGDRGPYEQYF
- TRBV21-1 CASSKVGRDFFSSSGNTIYF
- TRBV19 CASTSPRLAGETQYF
- TRBV28 CASTFGGSSQPQHF
- TRBV20-1 CSASRQGRNQPQHF
- TRBV6-5 CASSYFGGAETQYF
once TRBV2 CASSETSGKETQYF
- TRBV24-1 CATSGAGGPTQFF
- TRBV7-8 CASSLGLAGGPMSFNEQFF
- TRBV7-2 CASSWDRRLNTEAFF
- TRBV30 CAWSVWRDRRYGNTEAFF
- TRBV5-1 CASSLVGGIGNSPLHF
- TRBV6-5 CASSFQDFYGYTF
once TRBV5-6 CASMGGPLGYGYTF
once TRBV6-6 CASSFTGYGEKLFF
- TRBV6-5 CAASQGQGESGYTF
- TRBV5-4 CASKRTGHTEAFF
- TRBV27 CASSLSAAMNTEAFF
- TRBV2 CASNQGETQYF
- TRBV27 CASSFVQGRNSPLHF
- TRBV7-7 CASSLEQGAIYEQYF
- TRBV9 CASSVGLAGGTQYF
- TRBV5-4 CASSTAGHQETQYF
- TRBV18 CASRLRRGIYTDTQYF
- TRBV6-6 CASSRGTVQWNTEAFF
- TRBV13 CASSVSRNSYEQYF
- TRBV24-1 CATSDSASGVLQGTQYF
- TRBV10-2 CATRGVGYSPLHF
- TRBV4-3 CASSQTTITNEKLFF
few TRBV7-2 CASSLVADNEKLFF
few TRBV7-8 CASSLVGARGTGNTIYF